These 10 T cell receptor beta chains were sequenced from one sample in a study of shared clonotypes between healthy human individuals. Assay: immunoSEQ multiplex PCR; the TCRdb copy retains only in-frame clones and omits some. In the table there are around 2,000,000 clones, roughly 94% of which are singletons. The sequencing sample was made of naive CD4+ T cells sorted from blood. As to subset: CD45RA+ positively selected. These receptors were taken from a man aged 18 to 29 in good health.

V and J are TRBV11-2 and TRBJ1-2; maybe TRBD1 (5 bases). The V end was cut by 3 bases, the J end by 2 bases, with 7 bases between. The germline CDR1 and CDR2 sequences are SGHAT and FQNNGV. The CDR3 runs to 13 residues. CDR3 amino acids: CASSFPGNYGYTF. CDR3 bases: TGTGCCAGCAGCTTTCCAGGGAACTATGGCTACACCTTC.

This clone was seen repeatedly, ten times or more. The CDR3 nucleotides read TGCGCCAGCAGCCAAGGTGGGACCGGGACAGGTAATGAAAAACTGTTTTTT. Protein sequence: CASSQGGTGTGNEKLFF. This chain connects TRBV4-1 to TRBJ1-4; 8 nucleotides line up with TRBD1. V shed 1 base, J shed 4 bases, and the junction held 8 bases outside the gene matches. The CDR3 runs 17 residues. CDR1 and CDR2 (germline): MGHRA, YSYEKL.

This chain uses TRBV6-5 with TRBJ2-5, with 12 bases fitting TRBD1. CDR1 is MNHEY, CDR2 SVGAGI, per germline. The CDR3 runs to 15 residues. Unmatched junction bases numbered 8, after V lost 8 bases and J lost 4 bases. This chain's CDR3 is CASSSGTGGRETQYF. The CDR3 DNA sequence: TGTGCCAGCTCGTCCGGGACAGGGGGCAGAGAGACCCAGTACTTC.

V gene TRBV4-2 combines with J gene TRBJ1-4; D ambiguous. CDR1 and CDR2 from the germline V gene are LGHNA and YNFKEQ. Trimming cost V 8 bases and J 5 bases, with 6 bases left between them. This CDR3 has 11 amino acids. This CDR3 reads CASAGNEKLFF. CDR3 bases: TGTGCCAGCGCCGGGAATGAAAAACTGTTTTTT.

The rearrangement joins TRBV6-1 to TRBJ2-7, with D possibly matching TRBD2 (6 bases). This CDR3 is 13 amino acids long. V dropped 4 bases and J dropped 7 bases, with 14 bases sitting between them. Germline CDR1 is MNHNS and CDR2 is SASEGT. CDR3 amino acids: CASSGGGPGEQYF. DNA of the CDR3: TGTGCCAGCAGTGGTGGAGGGCCGGGTGAGCAGTACTTC.

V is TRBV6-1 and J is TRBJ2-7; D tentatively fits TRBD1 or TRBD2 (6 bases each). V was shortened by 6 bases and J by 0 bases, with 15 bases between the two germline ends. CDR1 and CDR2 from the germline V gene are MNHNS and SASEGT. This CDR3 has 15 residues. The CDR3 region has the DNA TGTGCCAGCAGCCTAGGGGGGAAAACCTCCTACGAGCAGTACTTC. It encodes CASSLGGKTSYEQYF.

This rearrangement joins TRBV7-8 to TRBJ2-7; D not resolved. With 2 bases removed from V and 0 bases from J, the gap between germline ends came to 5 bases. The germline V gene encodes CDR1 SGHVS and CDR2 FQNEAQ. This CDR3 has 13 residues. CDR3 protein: CASSLSNSYEQYF. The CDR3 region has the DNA TGTGCCAGCAGCTTAAGTAACTCCTACGAGCAGTACTTC. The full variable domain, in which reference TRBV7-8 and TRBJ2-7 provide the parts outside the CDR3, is GAGVSQSPRYKVAKRGQDVALRCDPISGHVSLFWYQQALGQGPEFLTYFQNEAQLDKSGLPSDRFFAERPEGSVSTLKIQRTQQEDSAVYLCASSLSNSYEQYFGPGTRLTVT.

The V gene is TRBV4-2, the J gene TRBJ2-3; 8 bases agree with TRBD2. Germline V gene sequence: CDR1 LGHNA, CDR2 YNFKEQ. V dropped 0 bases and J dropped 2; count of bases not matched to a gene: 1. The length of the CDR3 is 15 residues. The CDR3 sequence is CASSQDGGATDTQYF. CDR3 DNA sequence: TGTGCCAGCAGCCAAGACGGGGGGGCCACAGATACGCAGTATTTT.

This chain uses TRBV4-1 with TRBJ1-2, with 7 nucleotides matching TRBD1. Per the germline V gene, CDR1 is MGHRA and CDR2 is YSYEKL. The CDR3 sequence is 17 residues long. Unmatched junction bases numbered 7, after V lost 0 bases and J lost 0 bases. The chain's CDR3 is CASSQDFDREANYGYTF. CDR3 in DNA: TGCGCCAGCAGCCAAGATTTCGACAGGGAGGCTAACTATGGCTACACCTTC.

CDR3 sequence: CASTGTPTGELFF. Here the CDR3 DNA reads TGTGCCAGCACAGGGACCCCTACCGGGGAGCTGTTTTTT. V gene TRBV6-1 combines with J gene TRBJ2-2, with D perhaps given as TRBD1 or TRBD2 (5 bases each). CDR3 size: 13 residues. Germline V lookup: CDR1 MNHNS, CDR2 SASEGT. The V end was cut by 7 bases, the J end by 5 bases, with 11 bases between.